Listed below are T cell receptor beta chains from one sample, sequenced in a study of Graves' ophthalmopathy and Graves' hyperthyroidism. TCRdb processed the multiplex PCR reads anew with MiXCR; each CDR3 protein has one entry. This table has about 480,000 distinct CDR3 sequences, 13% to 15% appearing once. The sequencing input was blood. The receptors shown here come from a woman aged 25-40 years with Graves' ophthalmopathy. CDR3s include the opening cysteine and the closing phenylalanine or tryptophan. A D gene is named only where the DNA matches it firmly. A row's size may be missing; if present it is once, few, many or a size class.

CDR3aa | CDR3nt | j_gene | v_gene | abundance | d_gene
CASSQTRDGYTF | TGTGCCAGCAGCCAGACCAGAGATGGCTACACCTTC | TRBJ1-2 | TRBV7-9 | many | -
CSVEADRLNTEAFF | TGCAGCGTTGAGGCGGACAGGCTGAACACTGAAGCTTTCTTT | TRBJ1-1 | TRBV29-1 | many | TRBD1
CSAREDHNTEAFF | TGCAGTGCTAGAGAGGACCATAACACTGAAGCTTTCTTT | TRBJ1-1 | TRBV20-1 | many | -
CASGTSSTGAQYF | TGCGCCAGCGGGACATCCAGTACCGGGGCCCAGTACTTC | TRBJ2-5 | TRBV4-1 | many | -
CASSLRGGPGYGYTF | TGTGCCAGCAGCTTGCGGGGGGGCCCGGGCTATGGCTACACCTTC | TRBJ1-2 | TRBV7-2 | - | -
CASSFPGGKNEQFF | TGCGCCAGCAGCTTCCCGGGGGGCAAGAATGAGCAGTTCTTC | TRBJ2-1 | TRBV5-1 | few | -
CASSRQAVYTEAFF | TGTGCCAGTAGTCGGCAGGCGGTATACACTGAAGCTTTCTTT | TRBJ1-1 | TRBV19 | - | -
CASLGLAGAYEQYF | TGTGCCAGTTTGGGACTAGCGGGCGCCTACGAGCAGTACTTC | TRBJ2-7 | TRBV28 | many | TRBD2
CASSQGPGGAFF | TGTGCCAGCAGCCAAGGACCGGGGGGAGCTTTCTTT | TRBJ1-1 | TRBV3-1 | few | -
CSARSLGTGSLGNTIYF | TGCAGTGCTCGAAGCCTAGGGACAGGCTCCTTAGGAAACACCATATATTTT | TRBJ1-3 | TRBV20-1 | few | TRBD1
CASSTRSPTATEAFF | TGTGCCAGTAGTACTCGATCTCCGACAGCCACTGAAGCTTTCTTT | TRBJ1-1 | TRBV19 | many | -
CATSAPGTGRTYGYTF | TGTGCCACCAGTGCCCCTGGGACAGGGCGGACTTATGGCTACACCTTC | TRBJ1-2 | TRBV24-1 | many | TRBD1
CASSPGPGGNTGELFF | TGTGCCAGCAGCCCCGGGCCAGGGGGGAACACCGGGGAGCTGTTTTTT | TRBJ2-2 | TRBV7-3 | many | TRBD1
CASSLVKGDGSPLHF | TGCGCCAGCAGCTTGGTTAAGGGCGACGGGTCACCCCTCCACTTT | TRBJ1-6 | TRBV5-1 | - | -
CASSYSSRNNYEQYF | TGTGCCAGCAGTTACTCGAGTAGAAACAACTACGAGCAGTACTTC | TRBJ2-7 | TRBV6-5 | many | -
CSVGWRDTEAFF | TGCAGTGTCGGGTGGCGGGACACTGAAGCTTTCTTT | TRBJ1-1 | TRBV20-1 | many | -
CASSTGEDTEAFF | TGTGCCAGCAGTACAGGGGAGGACACTGAAGCTTTCTTT | TRBJ1-1 | TRBV12-3/TRBV12-4 | many | TRBD1
CASRPTESYEQYF | TGTGCCAGCAGACCGACCGAATCCTACGAGCAGTACTTC | TRBJ2-7 | TRBV28 | - | -
CSARDWTRGETQYF | TGCAGTGCTAGAGACTGGACCCGCGGGGAGACCCAGTACTTC | TRBJ2-5 | TRBV20-1 | many | -
CASSHLAGLQETQYF | TGTGCCAGCAGTCACCTAGCGGGCCTTCAAGAGACCCAGTACTTC | TRBJ2-5 | TRBV6-2/TRBV6-3 | many | TRBD2
CATSTEGSVFQETQYF | TGTGCCACCAGCACAGAAGGGTCAGTATTTCAAGAGACCCAGTACTTC | TRBJ2-5 | TRBV15 | - | -
CASNVRGNSPLHF | TGTGCCAGCAATGTCAGGGGAAATTCACCCCTCCACTTT | TRBJ1-6 | TRBV2 | many | -
CASGRQGELFEQYF | TGTGCCAGCGGAAGACAGGGGGAGCTTTTCGAGCAGTACTTC | TRBJ2-7 | TRBV6-1 | many | TRBD1
CASRTGGPIYEQYF | TGTGCCAGCAGGACAGGGGGCCCTATCTACGAGCAGTACTTC | TRBJ2-7 | TRBV6-1 | many | TRBD1
CASSSGDRGHYGYTF | TGTGCCAGCAGCTCTGGGGACAGGGGGCACTATGGCTACACCTTC | TRBJ1-2 | TRBV11-2 | many | TRBD1
CASGLEQGAGDTEAFF | TGTGCTAGTGGTTTGGAACAGGGGGCTGGCGACACTGAAGCTTTCTTT | TRBJ1-1 | TRBV12-5 | many | TRBD1
CASSENLRSGYGYTF | TGTGCCAGCAGTGAAAATCTCAGGTCGGGCTATGGCTACACCTTC | TRBJ1-2 | TRBV6-1 | - | -
CASRGRWGELFF | TGTGCCAGCCGGGGACGGTGGGGGGAGCTGTTTTTT | TRBJ2-2 | TRBV7-3 | many | -